These 14 T cell receptor beta chains share one sample of origin, sequenced in a study of blood T cells in healthy people across ages. The use of a sample-barcoded 5' primer and a J-beta primer mix characterized a second PCR of roughly 6 to 11 cycles. Using its own MiXCR run on the 5' RACE reads, TCRdb lists one record per CDR3 protein. The table records about 940,000 distinct CDR3 sequences, about 48% of them present only once. The sample taken for sequencing was blood. The receptors were gathered from a man younger than 45 in good health.

In its sample, this clonotype was seen a few times. This chain links TRBV6-1 with TRBJ2-1; 8 bases line up with TRBD1. The CDR3 has 16 residues. Trimming took 1 base from V and 8 from J; bases not matched to a gene: 10. The germline V gene encodes CDR1 MNHNS and CDR2 SASEGT. CDR3 sequence reads: CASSEDGGQGSDEQFF. CDR3 nucleotides: TGTGCCAGCAGTGAAGATGGTGGACAGGGTAGCGATGAGCAGTTCTTC.

The chain links TRBV11-3 to TRBJ2-3; perhaps TRBD2 as D (5 bases). There are 13 residues in the CDR3. From germline, CDR1 is SGHNT and CDR2 YENEEA. The ends were cut back, 8 bases at V and 4 bases at J, with 13 bases in the middle. The CDR3: CASSGEGSDTQYF. For the CDR3, the DNA is TGTGCCAGCTCCGGGGAAGGCTCAGATACGCAGTATTTT.

There are a few counts of this clonotype. The V gene is TRBV12-3 or TRBV12-4, the J gene TRBJ2-1; 9 positions agree with TRBD1. The ends lost 4 bases at V and 5 bases at J; junction bases unmatched: 12. The CDR3 has 17 residues. Here the CDR3 DNA reads TGTGCCAGCAGTTCCCTCCGGGACAGGGAGGTAAACAATGAGCAGTTCTTC. Translating gives CASSSLRDREVNNEQFF.

The chain uses TRBV29-1 and TRBJ2-3, with 12 bases lining up with TRBD2. The ends lost 5 bases at V and 5 bases at J; junction bases unmatched: 5. CDR1 is SQVTM and CDR2 is ANQGSEA in the germline V gene. The CDR3 consists of 14 residues. The CDR3 here is CSVPSGGAKDTQYF. CDR3 coding DNA: TGCAGCGTTCCTAGCGGGGGGGCCAAAGATACGCAGTATTTT.

As regards this clonotype: This could be a read error, since a much larger clone is one nucleotide away. The rearrangement joins TRBV5-1 to TRBJ2-5; D might be TRBD2 (7 bases). CDR3 size: 16 residues. Germline lookup yields CDR1 SGHRS and CDR2 YFSETQ. Trimming stripped 0 bases from V and 2 bases from J, with 14 bases between. The CDR3 DNA reads as TGCGCCAGCAGCTTGGGGGGGCCTAGCGGACAAGAGACCCAGTACTTC. This translates into CASSLGGPSGQETQYF.

This clonotype showed up just a few times. This chain connects TRBV20-1 to TRBJ2-3, with 7 bases that match TRBD1. The germline gives CDR1 DFQATT, CDR2 SNEGSKA (reference sequence). This CDR3 comprises 13 residues. V shed 3 bases and J 7 bases; nucleotides not matched to a gene: 7. This chain's CDR3 is CSARLDRVNTQYF. The CDR3 DNA sequence: TGCAGTGCTAGGTTAGACAGGGTGAATACGCAGTATTTT.

The V gene is TRBV3-1, the J gene TRBJ1-1; 10 nucleotides agree with TRBD1. After removal of 5 bases from V and 0 bases from J, the junction contained 9 bases not matched to a gene. The CDR3 contains 17 residues. Germline CDR1 LGHDT, CDR2 YNNKEL (reference sequence). CDR3 coding DNA: TGTGCCAGCAGCGACCGGGGACAGGGGTCGATGAACACTGAAGCTTTCTTT. This sequence encodes CASSDRGQGSMNTEAFF.

V usage is TRBV11-3 and J usage is TRBJ2-5; 7 nucleotides align to TRBD1. The J call is uncertain, as TRBJ2-7 better fits the DNA end. Germline V gene data show CDR1 as SGHNT and CDR2 as YENEEA. The CDR3 is 14 residues long. In nucleotides, the CDR3 is TGTGCCAGCAGCCGCGACAGGGCGTCCGACGAGCAGTACTTC. This encodes CASSRDRASDEQYF.

The chain is built from TRBV20-1 and TRBJ2-5, with TRBD1 matching 7 bases. With the DNA end fitting TRBJ2-7 better, the J assignment may be wrong. CDR1 DFQATT and CDR2 SNEGSKA come from the germline V gene (reference sequence). The CDR3 totals 13 residues. CDR3 DNA: TGCAGTGCTTTTTGGGACAGTCCCTACGAGCAGTACTTC. Protein: CSAFWDSPYEQYF.

The CDR3 loop is CAITGTDDGYTF. In nucleotides, the CDR3 is TGTGCCATCACCGGGACAGACGATGGCTACACCTTC. The rearrangement joins TRBV10-3 to TRBJ1-2; 7 bases fit TRBD1. The length of the CDR3 is 12 residues. Germline V gene lookup returns CDR1 ENHRY and CDR2 SYGVKD. V was clipped by 7 bases and J by 6 bases; unmatched bases: 5.

V and J are TRBV7-2 and TRBJ1-2; tentative D call: TRBD1 (6 bases). Germline lookup yields CDR1 SGHTA and CDR2 FQGNSA. The CDR3 is 16 residues long. V was pared by 5 bases and J by 3 bases, with 19 bases between. CDR3 loop: CASSGIGGGQDYGYTF. In DNA, the CDR3 is TGTGCCAGCAGCGGTATAGGGGGGGGACAAGACTATGGCTACACCTTC.

The V gene is TRBV20-1, the J gene TRBJ1-5, with D perhaps matching TRBD1 (6 bases). The CDR3 sequence is 16 residues long. V was clipped by 3 bases and J by 1 base, with 16 bases between them. The germline V gene encodes CDR1 DFQATT and CDR2 SNEGSKA (reference sequence). CDR3: CSASLTRGVSNQPQHF. CDR3 in DNA: TGCAGTGCTAGTCTCACCAGGGGCGTCAGCAATCAGCCCCAGCATTTT.

V is TRBV7-2 and J is TRBJ2-3, with TRBD2 as a possible D gene (6 bases). The CDR3 length is 14 residues. Germline V gene data show CDR1 as SGHTA and CDR2 as FQGNSA. V dropped 11 bases and J dropped 0 bases, with 15 bases sitting between them. CDR3 residues: CAVQAEGSTDTQYF. The CDR3, as DNA: TGTGCCGTCCAAGCGGAGGGGAGCACAGATACGCAGTATTTT.

This clonotype has more than one count but fewer than ten. The V gene is TRBV10-3, the J gene TRBJ2-3, with D unclear. Deletions cut 3 bases from V and 2 bases from J, with 18 bases between. In germline, CDR1 is ENHRY, CDR2 SYGVKD. The CDR3 totals 17 residues. In DNA form, the CDR3 reads TGTGCCATCAGTGACACCCAACCCGGACGAATCACAGATACGCAGTATTTT. Protein product: CAISDTQPGRITDTQYF.